These 17 T cell receptor beta chains were all obtained from the same sample, sequenced in a study of shared clonotypes between healthy human individuals. The assay was immunoSEQ multiplex PCR, and TCRdb's table has in-frame clones only and misses some. The repertoire holds about 560,000 clones, with about 80% as singletons. Sample: PBMCs. Source of these receptors: a woman between 40 and 50 years old in good health. Some clones in this sample may be carry-over from other donors' samples.

This chain joins TRBV7-9 and TRBJ1-4; 9 nucleotides line up with TRBD1. Per germline, CDR1 SEHNR and CDR2 FQNEAQ (reference sequence). This CDR3 has 17 residues. Unmatched junction bases numbered 12, after V lost 5 bases and J lost 5 bases. The CDR3 sequence: CASSPGTGFGWNEKLFF. The CDR3 nucleotides are TGTGCCAGCAGCCCCGGGACAGGGTTCGGGTGGAATGAAAAACTGTTTTTT.

This chain uses TRBV28 with TRBJ2-3; the D gene is possibly TRBD2 (5 bases). Germline V gene data show CDR1 as MDHEN and CDR2 as SYDVKM. V lost 6 bases and J 2 bases, leaving 21 bases between the germline ends. This CDR3 region has 17 residues. The CDR3: CASSPRDHSTFTDTQYF. Written as DNA, the CDR3 is TGTGCCAGCAGCCCCCGGGATCACTCCACATTCACAGATACGCAGTATTTT. Using reference TRBV28 and TRBJ2-3 for the parts outside the CDR3, the full variable domain is DVKVTQSSRYLVKRTGEKVFLECVQDMDHENMFWYRQDPGLGLRLIYFSYDVKMKEKGDIPEGYSVSREKKERFSLILESASTNQTSMYLCASSPRDHSTFTDTQYFGPGTRLTVL.

As to this clone: One end of the junction varies from germline; a read error may be responsible. The chain joins TRBV4-2 to TRBJ2-1; 7 positions agree with TRBD2. The CDR3 totals 14 residues. The V gene's germline CDR1 is LGHNA and CDR2 YNFKEQ. CDR3 nucleotides: TGTGCCAGCAGCCAGGCGGGAGTCGAGGCTGAGCAGCTCTTC. Protein: CASSQAGVEAEQLF.

This chain links TRBV7-6 with TRBJ2-7; 12 nucleotides match TRBD2. Unmatched junction bases numbered 6, after V lost 1 base and J lost 2 bases. The V gene's germline CDR1 is SGHVS and CDR2 FNYEAQ. The CDR3 has 17 amino acids. The CDR3 coding sequence is TGTGCCAGCAGCTTAGGGAAGACTAGCGGGAGACCCTACGAGCAGTACTTC. Residues: CASSLGKTSGRPYEQYF.

V is TRBV6-1 and J is TRBJ2-7, with 14 bases aligning to TRBD2. Germline V gene data show CDR1 as MNHNS and CDR2 as SASEGT. V shed 6 bases and J 2 bases; nucleotides not matched to a gene: 3. The CDR3 extends over 15 amino acids. CDR3 amino acids: CASSGTSGSTYEQYF. The CDR3 nucleotides read TGTGCCAGCAGCGGGACTAGCGGGAGTACCTACGAGCAGTACTTC.

CDR3 in DNA: TGTGCCACCAGCAGAGGCGGTTCTGGCGGGTACAATGAGCAGTTCTTC. It codes for CATSRGGSGGYNEQFF. The gene calls are TRBV15 and TRBJ2-1; TRBD2 is a possible D gene (5 bases). V lost 1 base, J lost 4 bases, and 14 bases lay in between. In germline, CDR1 is LNHNV, CDR2 YYDKDF (reference sequence). The CDR3 has 16 amino acids.

Here the CDR3 reads CASRSGKNIQYF. The DNA of the CDR3 is TGTGCCAGCCGCAGTGGGAAGAACATTCAGTACTTC. The V and J genes are TRBV27 and TRBJ2-4; D is ambiguous. The CDR3 sequence is 12 residues long. CDR1 is MNHEY, CDR2 SMNVEV, per germline (reference sequence). Trimming cost V 8 bases and J 7 bases, with 12 bases left between them.

This rearrangement joins TRBV4-1 to TRBJ1-4; D remains ambiguous. This CDR3 has 15 residues. Trimming cost V 1 base and J 8 bases, with 14 bases left between them. From germline, CDR1 is MGHRA and CDR2 YSYEKL. The CDR3 protein is CASSQVATSGEKLFF. The CDR3 bases are TGCGCCAGCAGCCAAGTCGCGACATCGGGGGAAAAACTGTTTTTT.

The chain links TRBV15 to TRBJ2-3, with 9 bases that match TRBD2. V shed 5 bases, J shed 4 bases, and the junction held 10 bases outside the gene matches. From germline, CDR1 is LNHNV and CDR2 YYDKDF (reference sequence). The CDR3 is made up of 16 amino acids. The CDR3 DNA reads TGTGCCACCAGCTTCCGCCGGACTAGCGTTGCAGATACGCAGTATTTT. Translation: CATSFRRTSVADTQYF.

This clone was observed a few times. The chain employs TRBV27 and TRBJ2-1, with D perhaps matching TRBD2 (6 bases). Germline CDR1 reads MNHEY; CDR2 reads SMNVEV (reference sequence). V was pared by 2 bases and J by 4 bases, with 9 bases between. This CDR3 has 14 amino acids. The CDR3 loop is CASSLQLAYNEQFF. DNA for the CDR3: TGTGCCAGCAGTTTACAACTAGCTTACAATGAGCAGTTCTTC.

This clone appeared a few times. The rearrangement uses TRBV29-1 and TRBJ2-1; D might be TRBD1 (6 bases). This CDR3 contains 13 residues. The germline gives CDR1 SQVTM, CDR2 ANQGSEA. Trimming left V 6 bases short and J 3 bases short, with 12 bases between. The CDR3 sequence is CSVARQDYNEQFF. As DNA, the CDR3 is TGCAGCGTGGCTCGACAGGACTACAATGAGCAGTTCTTC.

This clone was found a few times. This chain joins TRBV30 and TRBJ2-5; TRBD2 matches 9 bases. The V gene's germline CDR1 is GTSNPN and CDR2 SVGIG (reference sequence). V was pared by 0 bases and J by 5 bases, with 1 base of the junction left unmatched. CDR3 length: 13 amino acids. CDR3 amino acids: CAWSVAGGETQYF. The DNA for the CDR3 is TGTGCCTGGAGTGTGGCGGGAGGGGAGACCCAGTACTTC.

V usage is TRBV21-1 and J usage is TRBJ2-7; the D call in the table, TRBD1, was not verified against the DNA. TRBV21-1 constitutes a pseudogene. The CDR3 is 14 amino acids. The CDR3 nucleotides read TGTGCCAGCAGCATAAGACAGGGACGCTACGAGCAGTACTTC. This sequence encodes CASSIRQGRYEQYF.

V is TRBV28 and J is TRBJ2-7; the D is unclear. Between the trimmed V and J ends, which lost 4 bases and 3 bases, there was a span of 7 bases. The CDR3 is 12 residues long. Looked up from germline, CDR1 is MDHEN and CDR2 is SYDVKM. CDR3 sequence (DNA): TGTGCCAGCAGTTCGGACCGCTACGAGCAGTACTTC. Translating it yields CASSSDRYEQYF.

The J gene is TRBJ2-7, the V gene TRBV28, with D perhaps assigned TRBD1 or TRBD2 (5 bases each). V lost 1 base and J 9 bases, leaving 16 bases between the germline ends. Looked up from germline, CDR1 is MDHEN and CDR2 is SYDVKM. This CDR3 spans 14 amino acids. CDR3 residues: CASSLSGTPRGQYF. CDR3 DNA: TGTGCCAGCAGTTTATCCGGGACCCCCCGAGGGCAGTACTTC.

V usage is TRBV5-1 and J usage is TRBJ2-7; 7 bases are a match to TRBD1. Germline V lookup: CDR1 SGHRS, CDR2 YFSETQ. The CDR3 length is 15 residues. J was trimmed by 1 base and V by 1 base; bases with no gene match: 5. CDR3 loop: CASSLYGTVSYEQYF. DNA for the CDR3: TGCGCCAGCAGCTTGTACGGGACAGTTTCCTACGAGCAGTACTTC.

The rearrangement joins TRBV2 to TRBJ1-1; perhaps TRBD1 as D (5 bases). V lost 7 bases, J lost 1 base, and 22 bases lay in between. Germline V gene data show CDR1 as SNHLY and CDR2 as FYNNEI. The CDR3 extends over 17 amino acids. CDR3 DNA: TGTGCCAGCACCACCCGGGGGACTCCGGGGCCGAACACTGAAGCTTTCTTT. As protein: CASTTRGTPGPNTEAFF.